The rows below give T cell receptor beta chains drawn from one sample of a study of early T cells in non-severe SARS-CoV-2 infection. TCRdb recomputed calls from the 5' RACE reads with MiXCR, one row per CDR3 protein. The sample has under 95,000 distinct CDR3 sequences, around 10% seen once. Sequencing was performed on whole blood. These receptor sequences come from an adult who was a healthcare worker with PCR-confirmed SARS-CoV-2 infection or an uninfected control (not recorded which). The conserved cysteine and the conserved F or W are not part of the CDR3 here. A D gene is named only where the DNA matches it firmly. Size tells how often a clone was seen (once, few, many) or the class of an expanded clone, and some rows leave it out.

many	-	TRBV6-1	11	ASRRVGTDTQY
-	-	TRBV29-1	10	SGGDTNTEAF
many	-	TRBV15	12	ATSRGTPPYEQY
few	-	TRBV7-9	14	ASILTTISSTDTQY
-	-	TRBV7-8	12	ASSLGTTNEKLF
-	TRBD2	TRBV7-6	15	ASSPRFGTSGTDTQY
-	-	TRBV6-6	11	ASSYEGYQPQH
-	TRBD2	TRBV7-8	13	ASSPVGLAGRELF
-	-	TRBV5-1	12	ASSLDSAGPEQF
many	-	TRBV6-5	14	ASSYSGQQLNYGYT
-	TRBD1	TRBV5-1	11	ASSPRDRSEQY
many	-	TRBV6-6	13	ASSQPSSGSYEQY
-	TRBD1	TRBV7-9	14	ASSTHRGSGANVLT
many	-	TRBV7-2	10	ASSWTTDTQY
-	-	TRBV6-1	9	ASSERVEQY
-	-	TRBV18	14	ASSPRNGQALYEQY
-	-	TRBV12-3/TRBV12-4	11	ASSLTANTEAF
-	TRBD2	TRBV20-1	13	SAIPGTSGNNEQF
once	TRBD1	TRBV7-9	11	ASSLLQGTEQF
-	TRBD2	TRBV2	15	ASSEGVSGSSEETQY
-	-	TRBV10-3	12	AISEGFGNTEAF
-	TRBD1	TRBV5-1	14	ASSLVTGGVTETQY
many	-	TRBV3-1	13	ASTSWGSGANVLT
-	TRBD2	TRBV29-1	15	SVERTSGGSSYNEQF
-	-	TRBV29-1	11	SASGNSGNTIY
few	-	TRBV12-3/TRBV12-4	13	ASSSSLATYNEQF
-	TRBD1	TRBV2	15	ASSGPSGQGAGKTQY
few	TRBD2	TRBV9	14	ASSVEAGGRYNEQF
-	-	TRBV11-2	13	ASRVPGRALYEQY
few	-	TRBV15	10	ATSRDGEKLF
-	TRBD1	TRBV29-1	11	SAAGGASYGYT
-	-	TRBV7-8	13	ASSLGQGMTGELF
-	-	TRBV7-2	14	ASSLDFYGAAYEQY
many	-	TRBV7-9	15	ASSYPRSSPSTDTQY
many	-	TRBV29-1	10	SVEEITDTQY
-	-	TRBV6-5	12	ASSYSYNLETQY
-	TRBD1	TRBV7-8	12	ASSSRQGRNTQY
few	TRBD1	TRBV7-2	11	ASSRTGAYEQY
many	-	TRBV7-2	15	ASSLPHLGPRWETQY
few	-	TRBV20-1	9	GVQENTEAF
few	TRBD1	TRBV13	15	ASTRGGQGALGEKLF
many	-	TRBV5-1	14	ASSENPTTIGGELF
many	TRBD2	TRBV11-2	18	ASSLRTQGLAGGPQETQY
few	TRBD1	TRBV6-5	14	ASSYTGTGVTETQY
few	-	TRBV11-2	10	ASSSQGHEQY
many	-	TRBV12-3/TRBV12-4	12	ASSLIVRTDTQY
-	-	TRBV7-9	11	ASSIQGGEKLF